Listed below are T cell receptor beta chains from one sample, sequenced in a study of CD8+ T cells in alopecia areata. The table came from immunoSEQ multiplex PCR; TCRdb's copy has only in-frame clones and leaves some out. The sample yields approximately 63,000 clones, 55% to 65% seen once. The input for sequencing was CD8+ T cells sorted from blood, taken at week 0. All receptors derive from a human donor with alopecia areata. Both conserved end residues are part of each CDR3. The D gene is left open where the match is weak. Some rows have no size entry. The others give once, few or many, or a class for an expanded clone.

cdr3_nt: TGTGCCAGCAGGGCCACAGGGAACCCTGAAGCTTTCTTT; cdr3_aa: CASRATGNPEAFF; d_call: .; v_call: TRBV6-6; clone_size: once; j_call: TRBJ1-1
cdr3_nt: TGTGCCAGCAGCTTCGAGGGGGTGAGCACCGGGGAGCTGTTTTTT; cdr3_aa: CASSFEGVSTGELFF; d_call: .; v_call: TRBV9; clone_size: .; j_call: TRBJ2-2
cdr3_nt: TGTGCCAGCAGCTACAGGGGCTCCGACTATGGCTACACCTTC; cdr3_aa: CASSYRGSDYGYTF; d_call: TRBD1; v_call: TRBV27; clone_size: once; j_call: TRBJ1-2
cdr3_nt: TGTGCCAGCAGCTTAACAGGCATTAGCGCTGCAGATACGCAGTATTTT; cdr3_aa: CASSLTGISAADTQYF; d_call: .; v_call: TRBV7-3; clone_size: few; j_call: TRBJ2-3
cdr3_nt: TGTGCCTGGAGTGTGTCTAGCGGGAGTTACGAGCAGTACTTC; cdr3_aa: CAWSVSSGSYEQYF; d_call: TRBD2; v_call: TRBV30; clone_size: .; j_call: TRBJ2-7
cdr3_nt: TGCAGCGTCGACAGAGCTAACTATGGCTACACCTTC; cdr3_aa: CSVDRANYGYTF; d_call: .; v_call: TRBV29-1; clone_size: .; j_call: TRBJ1-2
cdr3_nt: TGTGCCACAAACAGGGGTCAGGACACCGGGGAGCTGTTTTTT; cdr3_aa: CATNRGQDTGELFF; d_call: TRBD1; v_call: TRBV15; clone_size: many; j_call: TRBJ2-2
cdr3_nt: TGCGCCAGCAGCCAGGGACTAGCGGGGGTCACAGATACGCAGTATTTT; cdr3_aa: CASSQGLAGVTDTQYF; d_call: TRBD2; v_call: TRBV4-3; clone_size: .; j_call: TRBJ2-3
cdr3_nt: TGTGCCAGTACATCCCGGGACAGGGATTACTCTGGGGCCAACGTCCTGACTTTC; cdr3_aa: CASTSRDRDYSGANVLTF; d_call: TRBD1; v_call: TRBV19; clone_size: .; j_call: TRBJ2-6
cdr3_nt: TGTGCCAGCAGCTTAGTGGCCAAAAACATTCAGTACTTC; cdr3_aa: CASSLVAKNIQYF; d_call: .; v_call: TRBV13; clone_size: .; j_call: TRBJ2-4
cdr3_nt: TGCAGCGTTGAAGCAGACAGGGTACATGAGTATTTT; cdr3_aa: CSVEADRVHEYF; d_call: TRBD1; v_call: TRBV29-1; clone_size: .; j_call: TRBJ2-3
cdr3_nt: TGTGCCAGCAGTTTTGTCAGCGCGCCCATCGGGAATGAGCAGTTCTTC; cdr3_aa: CASSFVSAPIGNEQFF; d_call: .; v_call: TRBV28; clone_size: .; j_call: TRBJ2-1
cdr3_nt: TGTGCCAGCAGCCAAGGGACTAGCGGGATACTGGAGACCCAGTACTTC; cdr3_aa: CASSQGTSGILETQYF; d_call: TRBD2; v_call: TRBV7-2; clone_size: .; j_call: TRBJ2-5
cdr3_nt: TGCAGCGTTGGCACTACGAACACTGAAGCTTTCTTT; cdr3_aa: CSVGTTNTEAFF; d_call: .; v_call: TRBV29-1; clone_size: .; j_call: TRBJ1-1
cdr3_nt: TGTGCCAGCATCGCGGGAGCATCTGACGAGCAGTACTTC; cdr3_aa: CASIAGASDEQYF; d_call: TRBD2; v_call: TRBV2; clone_size: .; j_call: TRBJ2-7
cdr3_nt: TGTGCCTGGGCAGGGACATCCTACGAGCAGTACTTC; cdr3_aa: CAWAGTSYEQYF; d_call: .; v_call: TRBV30; clone_size: .; j_call: TRBJ2-7
cdr3_nt: TGTGCCAGTAGTACCCCCCTGACGGGGCAGTTTGAAGCTTTCTTT; cdr3_aa: CASSTPLTGQFEAFF; d_call: .; v_call: TRBV19; clone_size: .; j_call: TRBJ1-1
cdr3_nt: TGCGCCAGCAGCTTGGAGGGGAACACTGAAGCTTTCTTT; cdr3_aa: CASSLEGNTEAFF; d_call: .; v_call: TRBV5-1; clone_size: many; j_call: TRBJ1-1
cdr3_nt: TGCGCCAGCAGCCAAGTCCCTACAGATACGCAGTATTTT; cdr3_aa: CASSQVPTDTQYF; d_call: .; v_call: TRBV4-3; clone_size: few; j_call: TRBJ2-3
cdr3_nt: TGCGCCAGCAGCCAAGCGGCGGGAGCGGAAGATACGCAGTATTTT; cdr3_aa: CASSQAAGAEDTQYF; d_call: TRBD2; v_call: TRBV4-1; clone_size: .; j_call: TRBJ2-3
cdr3_nt: TGCAGCGTAACTGGACAGGGGATTCCCCTCCACCGTCGAGGCTACACCTTC; cdr3_aa: CSVTGQGIPLHRRGYTF; d_call: TRBD1; v_call: TRBV29-1; clone_size: .; j_call: TRBJ1-2
cdr3_nt: TGTGCCAGCAGTTACCACAAAGACAGCACAGATACGCAGTATTTT; cdr3_aa: CASSYHKDSTDTQYF; d_call: .; v_call: TRBV6-5; clone_size: .; j_call: TRBJ2-3
cdr3_nt: TGTGCCAGCAGCCTAACGCAGACAGGGTCCTACGAGCAGTACTTC; cdr3_aa: CASSLTQTGSYEQYF; d_call: .; v_call: TRBV21-1; clone_size: once; j_call: TRBJ2-7
cdr3_nt: TGCGCCAGCAGCCAAGGCCAGGGGGCCATCCGCTCTGGAAACACCATATATTTT; cdr3_aa: CASSQGQGAIRSGNTIYF; d_call: TRBD1; v_call: TRBV4-1; clone_size: .; j_call: TRBJ1-3
cdr3_nt: TGCGCCAGCAGCCAAGATCATCACAGGGCGGCCTATGGCTACACCTTC; cdr3_aa: CASSQDHHRAAYGYTF; d_call: .; v_call: TRBV4-1; clone_size: .; j_call: TRBJ1-2
cdr3_nt: TGTGCCTGGAGCGAGGGACTTATTTACAATGAGCAGTTCTTC; cdr3_aa: CAWSEGLIYNEQFF; d_call: .; v_call: TRBV30; clone_size: .; j_call: TRBJ2-1
cdr3_nt: TGCAGCGTTGAGGGAGCGTTTGGAAACACCATATATTTT; cdr3_aa: CSVEGAFGNTIYF; d_call: .; v_call: TRBV29-1; clone_size: .; j_call: TRBJ1-3
cdr3_nt: TGTGCCAGCTCACCAACGGAGGGATTGAACACTGAAGCTTTCTTT; cdr3_aa: CASSPTEGLNTEAFF; d_call: .; v_call: TRBV18; clone_size: .; j_call: TRBJ1-1
cdr3_nt: TGTGCCACCAGTCAGGGACAGGGACACACCGGGGAGCTGTTTTTT; cdr3_aa: CATSQGQGHTGELFF; d_call: TRBD1; v_call: TRBV15; clone_size: .; j_call: TRBJ2-2
cdr3_nt: TGTGCCAGCAGTTACTCGCCACGGGGGGACACTGAAGCTTTCTTT; cdr3_aa: CASSYSPRGDTEAFF; d_call: .; v_call: TRBV6-5; clone_size: .; j_call: TRBJ1-1
cdr3_nt: TGTGCCAGCAGCGCTAGCGGGGGGACCTACAATGAGCAGTTCTTC; cdr3_aa: CASSASGGTYNEQFF; d_call: TRBD2; v_call: TRBV9; clone_size: .; j_call: TRBJ2-1
cdr3_nt: TGTGCCAGCAGTTTCGTCGAGGGCTACGAGCAGTACTTC; cdr3_aa: CASSFVEGYEQYF; d_call: .; v_call: TRBV27; clone_size: .; j_call: TRBJ2-7
cdr3_nt: TGTGCCAGCAGCGACTTAGCGGGGGTGAAGTACAATGAGCAGTTCTTC; cdr3_aa: CASSDLAGVKYNEQFF; d_call: TRBD2; v_call: TRBV5-6; clone_size: once; j_call: TRBJ2-1
cdr3_nt: TGCGCCAGCAGCCAAGATTCCCCAGATACGCAGTATTTT; cdr3_aa: CASSQDSPDTQYF; d_call: .; v_call: TRBV4-1; clone_size: .; j_call: TRBJ2-3
cdr3_nt: TGTGCCAGCTCGAGGGGGATGGGGATGAACACTGAAGCTTTCTTT; cdr3_aa: CASSRGMGMNTEAFF; d_call: .; v_call: TRBV25-1; clone_size: .; j_call: TRBJ1-1
cdr3_nt: TGTGCCAGCAGTTTTACCCAGAACACTGAAGCTTTCTTT; cdr3_aa: CASSFTQNTEAFF; d_call: .; v_call: TRBV27; clone_size: .; j_call: TRBJ1-1
cdr3_nt: TGTGCCAGCAGCTTAACACCTTCGGGTGTCCTGAAAGAGCTGTTTTTT; cdr3_aa: CASSLTPSGVLKELFF; d_call: .; v_call: TRBV5-5; clone_size: few; j_call: TRBJ2-2
cdr3_nt: TGTGCCAGCAGCTTAGCCGGGGGGCACACAGATACGCAGTATTTT; cdr3_aa: CASSLAGGHTDTQYF; d_call: .; v_call: TRBV7-2; clone_size: few; j_call: TRBJ2-3
cdr3_nt: TGTGCCAGCAGCTTTCAAGGGGGAGGTGAAAAACTGTTTTTT; cdr3_aa: CASSFQGGGEKLFF; d_call: .; v_call: TRBV7-2; clone_size: .; j_call: TRBJ1-4
cdr3_nt: TGTGCCAGCAGCGCGCCCCAGGGGGGACTGGTATACAATGAGCAGTTCTTC; cdr3_aa: CASSAPQGGLVYNEQFF; d_call: .; v_call: TRBV11-2; clone_size: few; j_call: TRBJ2-1
cdr3_nt: TGTGCCAGCAGTTTAGTGGACAGGGCCCACGAGCAGTACTTC; cdr3_aa: CASSLVDRAHEQYF; d_call: TRBD1; v_call: TRBV27; clone_size: .; j_call: TRBJ2-7
cdr3_nt: TGTGCCATCAGTGGCCCAGGGTGGGGCACCTACGAGCAGTACTTC; cdr3_aa: CAISGPGWGTYEQYF; d_call: .; v_call: TRBV10-3; clone_size: .; j_call: TRBJ2-7
cdr3_nt: TGCAGCGACTGGGTCGGCACTGAAGCTTTCTTT; cdr3_aa: CSDWVGTEAFF; d_call: .; v_call: TRBV29-1; clone_size: few; j_call: TRBJ1-1
cdr3_nt: TGTGCCAGCAGTTACCAGACAGGACCGAACACTGAAGCTTTCTTT; cdr3_aa: CASSYQTGPNTEAFF; d_call: .; v_call: TRBV6-5; clone_size: .; j_call: TRBJ1-1
cdr3_nt: TGTGCCTGGAGTTGGACAGGGGGTCAATTCGAGCAGTACTTC; cdr3_aa: CAWSWTGGQFEQYF; d_call: TRBD1; v_call: TRBV30; clone_size: .; j_call: TRBJ2-7
cdr3_nt: TGCAGCGTTGTATCGTGGGACAACTCCTACGAGCAGTACTTC; cdr3_aa: CSVVSWDNSYEQYF; d_call: .; v_call: TRBV29-1; clone_size: .; j_call: TRBJ2-7
cdr3_nt: TGTGCCAGCAGCCGTCATACTAGCGGTGCTCACACAGATACGCAGTATTTT; cdr3_aa: CASSRHTSGAHTDTQYF; d_call: TRBD2; v_call: TRBV7-2; clone_size: .; j_call: TRBJ2-3
cdr3_nt: TGCGCCAGCAGCTTTTGGACAGGGGCAGCCTACGAGCAGTACTTC; cdr3_aa: CASSFWTGAAYEQYF; d_call: TRBD1; v_call: TRBV5-1; clone_size: .; j_call: TRBJ2-7
cdr3_nt: TGTGCCAGCAGTTCTCAAAGGTGGCGGGGGGACTACGAGCAGTACTTC; cdr3_aa: CASSSQRWRGDYEQYF; d_call: TRBD2; v_call: TRBV27; clone_size: .; j_call: TRBJ2-7
cdr3_nt: TGTGCCAGCAGCTTAGTCTCCGAGACAGGGTATCAAGAGACCCAGTACTTC; cdr3_aa: CASSLVSETGYQETQYF; d_call: TRBD1; v_call: TRBV7-9; clone_size: .; j_call: TRBJ2-5